A selection of T cell receptor beta chains follows, all from one sample in a study of siplizumab effects on memory and regulatory T cells. This table comes from immunoSEQ multiplex PCR, and its TCRdb copy is limited to in-frame clones, with some not included. The sample records some 97,000 clones, 90% to 95% being singletons. The sequenced sample was Tregs sorted from blood. The source of these receptors is a human donor in good health. Each CDR3 is given with its conserved first and last residue. The order of the fields is J gene, clone size, V gene, D gene, CDR3 protein, CDR3 DNA. The D gene is left open where the match is weak. Some rows have no size entry. The others give once, few or many, or a class for an expanded clone.

TRBJ2-7 few TRBV18 TRBD2 CASSLDFGRKYF TGTGCCAGCTCATTGGATTTCGGGAGGAAGTACTTC
TRBJ1-1 - TRBV15 TRBD1 CATSRPTGGLGDTEAFF TGTGCCACCAGCAGGCCCACAGGGGGTTTAGGTGACACTGAAGCTTTCTTT
TRBJ1-2 - TRBV6-4 - CASSAGDGYTF TGTGCCAGCAGTGCAGGGGATGGCTACACCTTC
TRBJ1-1 - TRBV9 - CASSVDPTDTEAFF TGTGCCAGCAGCGTAGATCCGACAGACACTGAAGCTTTCTTT
TRBJ2-7 - TRBV6-1 - CASRRAIDSYEQYF TGTGCCAGCAGGCGGGCAATAGACTCCTACGAGCAGTACTTC
TRBJ2-3 once TRBV7-9 - CASSLRTFGTQYF TGTGCCAGCAGCTTACGGACTTTCGGGACGCAGTATTTT
TRBJ1-2 - TRBV5-1 TRBD1 CASSSLRTGGYTF TGCGCCAGCAGCTCGCTTAGGACAGGCGGCTACACCTTC
TRBJ1-5 few TRBV15 TRBD1 CATSRDETGNQPQHF TGTGCCACCAGCAGAGATGAGACAGGGAATCAGCCCCAGCATTTT
TRBJ1-2 - TRBV6-6 - CASSTREVGYTF TGTGCCAGCAGTACCAGGGAGGTTGGCTACACCTTC
TRBJ1-1 - TRBV28 - CASSPRQVNTEAFF TGTGCCAGCAGTCCAAGACAGGTGAACACTGAAGCTTTCTTT
TRBJ2-7 - TRBV28 - CATLTGSIDEQYF TGTGCCACCCTGACAGGTTCCATTGACGAGCAGTACTTC
TRBJ2-7 - TRBV11-3 TRBD1 CASSITGGEQYF TGTGCCAGCAGCATCACAGGGGGCGAGCAGTACTTC
TRBJ1-5 - TRBV19 TRBD1 CASSIDHQGDRGYNQPQHF TGTGCCAGTAGTATAGATCATCAGGGGGACAGGGGTTACAATCAGCCCCAGCATTTT
TRBJ1-3 - TRBV19 - CASSTIGTAGNTIYF TGTGCCAGTAGTACAATTGGGACGGCCGGAAACACCATATATTTT
TRBJ1-5 - TRBV6-1 - CASSGRLGQPQHF TGTGCCAGCAGTGGACGGCTGGGACAGCCCCAGCATTTT
TRBJ1-2 - TRBV10-3 - CATVGTGRFHYGYTF TGTGCCACCGTAGGAACAGGAAGATTTCACTATGGCTACACCTTC
TRBJ2-6 - TRBV19 - CASSIRWGLYSGANVLTF TGTGCCAGTAGTATTAGATGGGGGCTGTACTCTGGGGCCAACGTCCTGACTTTC
TRBJ2-2 - TRBV9 TRBD1 CASYPRQGATSTGELFF TGTGCCAGCTATCCCCGACAGGGGGCAACGAGTACCGGGGAGCTGTTTTTT
TRBJ2-3 - TRBV6-1 TRBD2 CASSAGGEADTQYF TGTGCCAGCAGTGCGGGAGGGGAGGCAGATACGCAGTATTTT
TRBJ2-1 - TRBV9 TRBD2 CASSRETSGSTLYNEQFF TGTGCCAGCAGCAGAGAGACTAGCGGGAGCACCTTATACAATGAGCAGTTCTTC
TRBJ1-4 - TRBV11-1 - CASSLGFATNEKLFF TGTGCCAGCAGCTTAGGTTTTGCAACTAATGAAAAACTGTTTTTT
TRBJ2-7 - TRBV5-6 - CASSRGNEQYF TGTGCCAGCAGCCGGGGGAACGAGCAGTACTTC
TRBJ2-7 - TRBV2 - CASREGGSREQYF TGTGCCAGCCGAGAAGGGGGTTCTCGGGAGCAGTACTTC
TRBJ1-4 - TRBV29-1 - CSARGAEEKLFF TGCAGCGCGAGGGGGGCCGAGGAAAAACTGTTTTTT
TRBJ1-1 - TRBV29-1 - CSVLRTVNTEAFF TGCAGCGTGCTTCGGACGGTAAACACTGAAGCTTTCTTT
TRBJ1-6 once TRBV25-1 - CASSETGPYNSPLHF TGTGCCAGCAGTGAAACCGGCCCCTATAATTCACCCCTCCACTTT
TRBJ2-1 - TRBV7-3 TRBD1 CASSLTGTGVNEQFF TGTGCCAGCAGCTTAACGGGGACAGGGGTCAATGAGCAGTTCTTC
TRBJ2-3 once TRBV2 TRBD2 CARGSGRALRTDTQYF TGTGCCAGGGGTAGCGGGAGGGCCTTAAGGACAGATACGCAGTATTTT
TRBJ2-1 - TRBV7-9 - CASSPAARTYNEQFF TGTGCCAGCAGCCCAGCCGCGCGGACCTACAATGAGCAGTTCTTC
TRBJ1-3 - TRBV14 - CASSQNYRSSGNTIYF TGTGCCAGCAGCCAAAACTACAGATCCTCTGGAAACACCATATATTTT
TRBJ2-7 - TRBV7-8 - CASSLVGTEDYEQYF TGTGCCAGCAGCTTAGTGGGGACTGAAGACTACGAGCAGTACTTC
TRBJ2-3 - TRBV28 - CASSLGGVIADTQYF TGTGCCAGCAGTTTGGGGGGAGTGATCGCAGATACGCAGTATTTT
TRBJ2-5 - TRBV5-1 - CASSLARGARVQETQYF TGCGCCAGCAGCTTGGCCAGGGGGGCGCGGGTCCAAGAGACCCAGTACTTC
TRBJ2-1 - TRBV6-5 - CASSYRGLYNEQFF TGTGCCAGCAGTTACCGGGGACTCTACAATGAGCAGTTCTTC
TRBJ2-7 - TRBV25-1 TRBD2 CASSEVVRAGGPYEQYF TGTGCCAGCAGTGAAGTAGTTCGGGCGGGAGGGCCCTACGAGCAGTACTTC
TRBJ2-2 - TRBV15 - CATRSTGELFF TGTGCCACCAGGAGTACCGGGGAGCTGTTTTTT
TRBJ2-7 once TRBV25-1 - CASSLDLYEQYF TGTGCCAGCAGTCTGGACCTCTACGAGCAGTACTTC
TRBJ1-1 - TRBV30 - CAWSVQGFGEAFF TGTGCCTGGAGTGTACAGGGCTTTGGTGAAGCTTTCTTT
TRBJ2-7 - TRBV28 TRBD2 CASSAYGTSGIGASFSQYF TGTGCCAGCAGTGCGTACGGGACTAGCGGGATCGGGGCATCATTCTCGCAGTACTTC
TRBJ1-1 once TRBV7-3 TRBD1 CASSLQGGLNTEAFF TGTGCCAGCAGCTTACAGGGGGGACTGAACACTGAAGCTTTCTTT
TRBJ2-7 - TRBV25-1 TRBD1 CASSISGTGYEQYF TGTGCCAGCAGTATCTCCGGGACAGGCTACGAGCAGTACTTC
TRBJ2-3 - TRBV7-8 TRBD2 CASSLQTSGSSGTDTQYF TGTGCCAGCAGCTTACAGACTAGCGGGAGCTCGGGCACAGATACGCAGTATTTT
TRBJ2-7 - TRBV27 - CASSLWSQAYEQYF TGTGCCAGCAGTTTGTGGAGCCAGGCCTACGAGCAGTACTTC
TRBJ1-2 - TRBV5-6 - CASSLVRLLIANYGYTF TGTGCCAGCAGCTTGGTACGACTCCTGATCGCTAACTATGGCTACACCTTC
TRBJ2-7 - TRBV6-1 - CASSRLAEQYF TGTGCCAGCAGTCGTCTGGCCGAGCAGTACTTC
TRBJ1-5 - TRBV9 - CASSTGHSNQPQHF TGTGCCAGCAGCACAGGGCATAGCAATCAGCCCCAGCATTTT
TRBJ1-1 - TRBV7-9 - CASSLAIQVNTEAFF TGTGCCAGCAGCTTAGCTATACAGGTGAACACTGAAGCTTTCTTT
TRBJ1-1 - TRBV5-1 TRBD1 CASSLGTGYWTFF TGCGCCAGCAGCTTGGGGACAGGGTATTGGACTTTCTTT
TRBJ2-4 - TRBV5-5 - CASSSGGYIQYF TGTGCCAGCAGCTCCGGAGGGTACATTCAGTACTTC
TRBJ2-1 - TRBV9 TRBD1 CASSVGDRSSHEQFF TGTGCCAGCAGCGTAGGGGACAGGTCATCCCATGAGCAGTTCTTC
TRBJ2-3 - TRBV5-1 - CASSGGTDTQYF TGCGCCAGCAGCGGGGGCACAGATACGCAGTATTTT